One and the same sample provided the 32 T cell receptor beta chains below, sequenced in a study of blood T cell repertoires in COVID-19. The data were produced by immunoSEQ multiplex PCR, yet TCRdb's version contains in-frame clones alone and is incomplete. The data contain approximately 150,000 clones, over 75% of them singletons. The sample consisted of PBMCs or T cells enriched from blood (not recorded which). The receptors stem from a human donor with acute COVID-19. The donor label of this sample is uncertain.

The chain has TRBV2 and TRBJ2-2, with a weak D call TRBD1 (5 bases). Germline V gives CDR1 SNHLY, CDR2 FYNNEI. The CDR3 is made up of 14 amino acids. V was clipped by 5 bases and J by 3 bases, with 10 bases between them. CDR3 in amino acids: CASSPDSYTGELFF. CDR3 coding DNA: TGTGCCAGCAGTCCCGACAGTTACACCGGGGAGCTGTTTTTT.

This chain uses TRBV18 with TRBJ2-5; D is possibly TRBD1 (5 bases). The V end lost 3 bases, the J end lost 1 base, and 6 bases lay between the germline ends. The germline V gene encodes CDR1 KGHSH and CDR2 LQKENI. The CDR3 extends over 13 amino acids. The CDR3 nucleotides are TGTGCCAGCTCACCGGACATCCAAGAGACCCAGTACTTC. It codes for CASSPDIQETQYF.

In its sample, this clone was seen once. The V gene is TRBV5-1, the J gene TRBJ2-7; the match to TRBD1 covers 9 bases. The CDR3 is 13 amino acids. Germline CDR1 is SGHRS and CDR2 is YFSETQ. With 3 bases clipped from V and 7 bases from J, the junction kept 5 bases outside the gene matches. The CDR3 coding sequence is TGCGCCAGCAGCTGGGGACAGGGTGGAGAGCAGTACTTC. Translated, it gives CASSWGQGGEQYF.

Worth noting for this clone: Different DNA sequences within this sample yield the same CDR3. The CDR3 reads CASSFDSYEQYF. Written as DNA, the CDR3 is TGTGCCAGCAGCTTCGACAGCTACGAGCAGTACTTC. V is TRBV12-3 or TRBV12-4 and J is TRBJ2-7; D may be TRBD1 (5 bases). The CDR3 is 12 amino acids. With 6 bases removed from V and 3 bases from J, the gap between germline ends came to 9 bases.

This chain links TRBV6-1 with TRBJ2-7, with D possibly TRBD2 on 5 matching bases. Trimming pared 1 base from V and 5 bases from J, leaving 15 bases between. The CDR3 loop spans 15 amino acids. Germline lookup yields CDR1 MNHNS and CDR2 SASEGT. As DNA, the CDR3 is TGTGCCAGCAGTGAAGGAACTAGTGGAGTGGACGAGCAGTACTTC. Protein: CASSEGTSGVDEQYF.

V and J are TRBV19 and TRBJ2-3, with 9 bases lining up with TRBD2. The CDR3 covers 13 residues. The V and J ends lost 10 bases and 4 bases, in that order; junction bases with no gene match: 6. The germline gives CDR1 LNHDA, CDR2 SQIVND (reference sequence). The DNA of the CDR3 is TGTGCCACCCGTAGCGGGGGCCCAGATACGCAGTATTTT. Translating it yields CATRSGGPDTQYF.

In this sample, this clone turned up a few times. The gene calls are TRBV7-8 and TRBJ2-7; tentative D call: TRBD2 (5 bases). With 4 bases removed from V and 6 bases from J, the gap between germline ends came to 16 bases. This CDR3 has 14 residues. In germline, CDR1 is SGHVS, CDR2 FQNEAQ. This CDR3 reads CASSWRAGPLEQYF. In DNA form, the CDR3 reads TGTGCCAGCAGCTGGCGGGCTGGTCCCCTCGAGCAGTACTTC.

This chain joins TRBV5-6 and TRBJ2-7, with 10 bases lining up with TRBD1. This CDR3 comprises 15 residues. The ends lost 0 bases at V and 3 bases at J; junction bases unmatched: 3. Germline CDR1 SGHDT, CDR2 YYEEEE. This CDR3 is CASSLAGDRGYEQYF. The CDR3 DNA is TGTGCCAGCAGCTTGGCCGGGGACAGGGGCTACGAGCAGTACTTC.

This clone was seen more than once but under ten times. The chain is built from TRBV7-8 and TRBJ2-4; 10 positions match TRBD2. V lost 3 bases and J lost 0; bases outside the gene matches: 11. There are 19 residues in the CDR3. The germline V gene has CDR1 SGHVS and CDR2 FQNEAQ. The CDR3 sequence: CASSFGASGGRLAKNIQYF. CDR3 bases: TGTGCCAGCAGCTTCGGGGCTAGCGGGGGCCGATTAGCCAAAAACATTCAGTACTTC.

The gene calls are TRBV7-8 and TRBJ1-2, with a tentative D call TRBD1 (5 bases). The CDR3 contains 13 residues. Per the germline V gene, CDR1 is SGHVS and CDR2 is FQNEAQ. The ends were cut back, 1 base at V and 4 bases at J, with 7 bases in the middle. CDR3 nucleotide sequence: TGTGCCAGCAGCTTAGGGGGGGGCTATGGCTACACCTTC. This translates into CASSLGGGYGYTF.

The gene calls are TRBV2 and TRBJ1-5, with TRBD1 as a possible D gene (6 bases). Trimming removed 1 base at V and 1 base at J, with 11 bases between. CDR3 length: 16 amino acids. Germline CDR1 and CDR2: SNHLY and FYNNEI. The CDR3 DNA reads TGTGCCAGCAGTGAAGGACAGGCCGCCAGCAATCAGCCCCAGCATTTT. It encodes CASSEGQAASNQPQHF.

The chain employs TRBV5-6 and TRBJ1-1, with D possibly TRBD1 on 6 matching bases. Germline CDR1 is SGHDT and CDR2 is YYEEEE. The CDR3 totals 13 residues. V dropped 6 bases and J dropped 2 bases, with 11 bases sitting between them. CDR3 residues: CASIRTANTEAFF. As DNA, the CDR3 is TGTGCCAGCATCCGGACAGCTAACACTGAAGCTTTCTTT. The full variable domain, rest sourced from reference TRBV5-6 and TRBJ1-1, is DAGVTQSPTHLIKTRGQQVTLRCSPKSGHDTVSWYQQALGQGPQFIFQYYEEEERQRGNFPDRFSGHQFPNYSSELNVNALLLGDSALYLCASIRTANTEAFFGQGTRLTVV.

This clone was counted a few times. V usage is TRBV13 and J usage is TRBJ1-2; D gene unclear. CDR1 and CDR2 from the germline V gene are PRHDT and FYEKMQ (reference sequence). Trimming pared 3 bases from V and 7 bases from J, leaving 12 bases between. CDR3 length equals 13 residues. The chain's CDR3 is CASSLITGGGYTF. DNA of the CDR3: TGTGCCAGCAGCTTGATTACGGGTGGTGGCTACACCTTC.

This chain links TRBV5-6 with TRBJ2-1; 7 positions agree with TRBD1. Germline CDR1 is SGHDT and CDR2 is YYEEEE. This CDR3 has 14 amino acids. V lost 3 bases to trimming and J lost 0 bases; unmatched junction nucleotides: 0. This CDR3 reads CASSWDSSYNEQFF. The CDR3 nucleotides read TGTGCCAGCAGCTGGGACAGCTCCTACAATGAGCAGTTCTTC.

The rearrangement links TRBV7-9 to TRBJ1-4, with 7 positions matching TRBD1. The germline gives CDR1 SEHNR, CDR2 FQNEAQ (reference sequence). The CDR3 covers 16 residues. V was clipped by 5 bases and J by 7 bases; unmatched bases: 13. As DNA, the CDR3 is TGTGCCAGCAGCCCCCGGGACAGCGGTTGGGGTGAAAAACTGTTTTTT. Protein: CASSPRDSGWGEKLFF. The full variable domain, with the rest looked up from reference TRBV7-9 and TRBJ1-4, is DTGVSQNPRHKITKRGQNVTFRCDPISEHNRLYWYRQTLGQGPEFLTYFQNEAQLEKSRLLSDRFSAERPKGSFSTLEIQRTEQGDSAMYLCASSPRDSGWGEKLFFGSGTQLSVL.

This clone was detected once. CDR3 amino acids: CASSPDRDGREQYF. The CDR3 coding sequence is TGTGCCAGCAGCCCGGACAGGGACGGTAGGGAGCAGTACTTC. The chain has TRBV5-6 and TRBJ2-7; 8 bases match TRBD1. Germline CDR1 SGHDT, CDR2 YYEEEE. J lost 7 bases, V lost 4 bases, and 10 bases had no gene match. The CDR3 loop spans 14 amino acids.

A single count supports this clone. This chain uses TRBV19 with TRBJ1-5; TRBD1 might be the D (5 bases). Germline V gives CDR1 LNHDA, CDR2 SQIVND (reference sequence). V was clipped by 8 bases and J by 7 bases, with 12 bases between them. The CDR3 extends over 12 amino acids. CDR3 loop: CASARARQPQHF. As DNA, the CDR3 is TGTGCCAGTGCCAGGGCACGCCAGCCCCAGCATTTT.

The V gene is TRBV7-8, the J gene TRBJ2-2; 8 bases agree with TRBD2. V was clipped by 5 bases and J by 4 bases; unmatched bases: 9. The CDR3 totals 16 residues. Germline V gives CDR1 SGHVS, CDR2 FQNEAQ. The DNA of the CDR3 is TGTGCCAGCAGCGCAAGCGGGGGCGTGAGCACCGGGGAGCTGTTTTTT. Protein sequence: CASSASGGVSTGELFF.

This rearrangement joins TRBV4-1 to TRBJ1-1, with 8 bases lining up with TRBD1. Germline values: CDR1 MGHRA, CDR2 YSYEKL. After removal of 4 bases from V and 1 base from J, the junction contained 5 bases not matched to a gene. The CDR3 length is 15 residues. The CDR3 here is CASSLGTGANTEAFF. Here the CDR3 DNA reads TGCGCCAGCAGCCTTGGGACAGGAGCGAACACTGAAGCTTTCTTT.

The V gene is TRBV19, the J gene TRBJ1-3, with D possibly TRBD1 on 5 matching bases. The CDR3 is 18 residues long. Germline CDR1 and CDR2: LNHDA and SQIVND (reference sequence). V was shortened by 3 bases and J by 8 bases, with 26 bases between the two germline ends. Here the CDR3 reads CASSIIPPWGGEGDTIYF. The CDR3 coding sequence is TGTGCCAGTAGTATCATCCCCCCCTGGGGAGGGGAAGGAGACACCATATATTTT.

The CDR3 region is CASSQEDVTGELFF. Written as DNA, the CDR3 is TGTGCCAGCAGTCAGGAGGATGTCACCGGGGAGCTGTTTTTT. V gene TRBV6-2 or TRBV6-3 combines with J gene TRBJ2-2; possibly TRBD2 for D (5 bases). Trimming removed 5 bases at V and 4 bases at J, with 11 bases between. The CDR3 loop spans 14 amino acids. From germline, CDR1 is MNHEY and CDR2 SVGEGT.

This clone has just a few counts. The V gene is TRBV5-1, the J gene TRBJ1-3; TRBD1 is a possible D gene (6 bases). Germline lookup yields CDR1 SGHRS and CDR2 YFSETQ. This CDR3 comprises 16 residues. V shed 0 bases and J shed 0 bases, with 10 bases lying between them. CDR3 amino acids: CASSLETGYSGNTIYF. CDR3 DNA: TGCGCCAGCAGCTTGGAGACAGGCTACTCTGGAAACACCATATATTTT.

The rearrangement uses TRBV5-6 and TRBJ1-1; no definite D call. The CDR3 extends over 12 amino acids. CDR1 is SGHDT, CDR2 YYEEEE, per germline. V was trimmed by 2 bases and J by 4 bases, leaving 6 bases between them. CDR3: CASSFFGTEAFF. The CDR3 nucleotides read TGTGCCAGCAGCTTTTTCGGCACTGAAGCTTTCTTT.

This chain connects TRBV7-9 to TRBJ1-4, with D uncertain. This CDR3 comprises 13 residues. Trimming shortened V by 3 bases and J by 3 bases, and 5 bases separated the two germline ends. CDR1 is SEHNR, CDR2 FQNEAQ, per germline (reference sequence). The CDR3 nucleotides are TGTGCCAGCAGCTTGGAGCCTAATGAAAAACTGTTTTTT. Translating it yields CASSLEPNEKLFF.

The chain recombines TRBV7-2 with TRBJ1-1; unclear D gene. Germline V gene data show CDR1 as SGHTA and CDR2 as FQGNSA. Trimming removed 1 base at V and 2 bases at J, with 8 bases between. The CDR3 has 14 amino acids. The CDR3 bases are TGTGCCAGCAGCTTAGGGCGGCGAAACACTGAAGCTTTCTTT. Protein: CASSLGRRNTEAFF.

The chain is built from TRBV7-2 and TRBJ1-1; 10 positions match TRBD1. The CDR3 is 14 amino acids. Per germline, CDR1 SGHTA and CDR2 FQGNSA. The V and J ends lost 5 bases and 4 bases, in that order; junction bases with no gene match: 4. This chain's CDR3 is CASSNRDRGTEAFF. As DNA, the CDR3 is TGTGCCAGCAGCAACCGGGACAGGGGCACTGAAGCTTTCTTT. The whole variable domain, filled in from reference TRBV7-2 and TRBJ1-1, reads GAGVSQSPSNKVTEKGKDVELRCDPISGHTALYWYRQSLGQGLEFLIYFQGNSAPDKSGLPSDRFSAERTGGSVSTLTIQRTQQEDSAVYLCASSNRDRGTEAFFGQGTRLTVV.

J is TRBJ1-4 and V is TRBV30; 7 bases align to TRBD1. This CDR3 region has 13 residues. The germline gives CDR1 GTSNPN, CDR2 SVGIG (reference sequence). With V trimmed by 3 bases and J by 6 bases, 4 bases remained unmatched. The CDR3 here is CAWRRGQDEKLFF. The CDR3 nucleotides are TGTGCCTGGAGGAGGGGGCAGGATGAAAAACTGTTTTTT.

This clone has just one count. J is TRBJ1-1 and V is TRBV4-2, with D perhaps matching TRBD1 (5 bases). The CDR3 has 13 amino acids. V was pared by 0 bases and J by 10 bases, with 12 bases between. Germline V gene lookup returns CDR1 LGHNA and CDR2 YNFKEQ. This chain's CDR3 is CASSQERRATAFF. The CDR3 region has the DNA TGTGCCAGCAGCCAAGAACGCAGGGCGACAGCTTTCTTT.

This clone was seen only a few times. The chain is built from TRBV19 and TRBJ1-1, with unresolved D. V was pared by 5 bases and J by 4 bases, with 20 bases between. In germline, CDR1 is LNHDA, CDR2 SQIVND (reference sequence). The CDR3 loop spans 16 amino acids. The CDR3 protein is CASSPSSVGKGTEAFF. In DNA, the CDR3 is TGTGCCAGTAGTCCTTCTAGCGTGGGGAAGGGCACTGAAGCTTTCTTT. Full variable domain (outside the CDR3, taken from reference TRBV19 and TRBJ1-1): DGGITQSPKYLFRKEGQNVTLSCEQNLNHDAMYWYRQDPGQGLRLIYYSQIVNDFQKGDIAEGYSVSREKKESFPLTVTSAQKNPTAFYLCASSPSSVGKGTEAFFGQGTRLTVV.

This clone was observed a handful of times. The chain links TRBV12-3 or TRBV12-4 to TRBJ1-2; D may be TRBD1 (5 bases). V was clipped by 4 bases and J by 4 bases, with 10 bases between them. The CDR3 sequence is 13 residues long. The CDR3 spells CASSWRDPYGYTF. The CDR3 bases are TGTGCCAGCAGTTGGCGGGACCCCTATGGCTACACCTTC.

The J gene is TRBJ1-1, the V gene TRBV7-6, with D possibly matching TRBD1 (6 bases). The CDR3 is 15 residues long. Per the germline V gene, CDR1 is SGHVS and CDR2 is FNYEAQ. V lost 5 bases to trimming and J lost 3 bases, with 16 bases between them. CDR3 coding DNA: TGTGCCAGCAGCCAACCGACAGGACAATACACTGAAGCTTTCTTT. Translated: CASSQPTGQYTEAFF.

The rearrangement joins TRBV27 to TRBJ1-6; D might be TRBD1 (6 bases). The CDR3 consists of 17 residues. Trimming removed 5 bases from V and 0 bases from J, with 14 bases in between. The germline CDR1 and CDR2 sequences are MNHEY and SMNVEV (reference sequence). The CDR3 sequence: CASSDSGQFSYNSPLHF. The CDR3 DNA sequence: TGTGCCAGCAGTGACTCGGGACAATTCTCCTATAATTCACCCCTCCACTTT.